This TCR beta chain was retrieved from a study of blood T cell repertoires in COVID-19. Whole-study context: Sample material is recorded as cDNA or gDNA derived from T cells, B-cell-depleted T cells, or PBMCs.

CDR3 length: 13 amino acids. Germline V gene sequence: CDR1 MNHNS, CDR2 SASEGT. V gave up 8 bases and J gave up 7 bases; unmatched junction bases: 8. Assay: immunoSEQ multiplex PCR; the TCRdb copy retains only in-frame clones and omits some. The profile covers fewer than 250,000 clones, with about 85% appearing a single time and over 0.95% taken by the ten largest. The source material was peripheral blood. This chain links TRBV6-1 with TRBJ1-1, with TRBD1 matching over 9 bases. This TCR was sampled from a middle-aged man with acute or convalescent COVID-19. CDR3 in amino acids: CASRDRDWLEAFF. CDR3 DNA: TGTGCCAGCCGGGACAGGGATTGGCTTGAAGCTTTCTTT.